This TCR beta chain was sequenced during a study of identical twins (TCRdb year 2016). With regard to the full study: TCR alpha and beta repertoires from monozygotic twins, unrelated adults of various ages and cord blood were deep-sequenced to test whether fetal clonotypes persist. Replicate twin experiments were performed at different times using different library preparation protocols to rule out contamination. What the study reported, not specific to this receptor: Conclusions relied on cross-sectional statistical analysis, since the same donors could not be followed over many years. Out-of-frame TCR alpha sharing in monozygotic twins was systematically underestimated by recombination models, whereas sharing between unrelated individuals was in agreement with the recombination models. The excess sharing between twins in beta out-of-frame sequences was weaker because fewer shared sequences reduced the signal-to-noise ratio. Invariant T cells such as MAIT and iNKT could partly confound zero-insertion analyses, although diverse VJ usage argued against such confounding for most clonotypes. Fewer insertions were carried by abundant cord blood beta clonotypes; a weaker similar trend was observed in young adult naive repertoires, while no such trend was observed in memory repertoires. Compared with coincidental sharing between unrelated individuals, an excess of low generation-probability sequences was observed among out-of-frame TCR alpha sequences shared between twins.

Libraries were prepared through 5' RACE. The listed sequencing device is Illumina HiSeq 2000. Template switching introduced a universal primer binding site; the final cDNA contained a unique molecular identifier, enabling accurate counting of TCR cDNA molecules. Specific primers in the conserved constant-segment region were used to synthesize first-strand cDNA for the TCR alpha and beta chains. To control for contamination, each cDNA library was double barcoded with a SMART-Mk sample barcode plus Illumina barcodes. Two successive PCR steps introduced TruSeq adapter sequences along with Illumina sample barcodes. Sequencing of the TCR alpha and beta cDNA libraries was done on the Illumina HiSeq platform using custom primers. The study's own analysis went as follows. MiGEC was used to process raw reads and extract unique molecular identifiers, and MiXCR was used to find CDR3 positions. For each individual, recombination models were inferred using an EM algorithm with the repgenHMM and IGoR tools. Shared clonotype analysis was performed with the tcR package in R, normalizing sharing by the product of cloneset sizes. To study raw recombination free of thymic and clonal selection effects, out-of-frame nonproductive sequences were analyzed. TCRdb ran its own pipeline on the public reads, namely fastp trimming at Q25 and MiXCR clone calling, and kept in-frame beta chains. A single entry per CDR3 protein holds the most common genes and DNA from its merged rows. The V and J calls reflect TCRdb's pipeline rather than the authors' work. This sample holds hundreds of thousands of distinct CDR3 sequences; 8% to 9.5% were observed only once. The top ten hold approximately 7% of the sample.

This clonotype came up many times. It has no known antigen specificity. The input lacks base qualities; no much larger clone sits a single base away. All donors were healthy Caucasians. The twin cohort comprised three pairs of female monozygotic twins, all aged roughly 18 to 30 years. CD4+ and CD8+ T cell populations were isolated with positive isolation kits from Invitrogen. These data were likewise used in another study, on yellow fever vaccine responses in identical twins. Per the second study: According to the authors, the vaccine-induced T cell response in identical twins seemed to be partly convergent and partly specific to each individual. Focusing on identical twins, the study followed the T cell clones that responded to the vaccine, and did so with precision.

This receptor was identified in a woman under 30 in good health. Sequencing was done on a sample of CD8+ T cells sorted from blood.

This receptor has the CDR3 CSVGSGAETQYF. The DNA sequence follows: TGCAGCGTTGGTTCGGGGGCTGAGACCCAGTACTTC. In this chain, TRBV29-1 is recombined with TRBJ2-5; the D gene is tentatively TRBD1 or TRBD2, each matching 6 bases. The CDR3 spans 12 residues, from the cysteine through the phenylalanine. Only CDR3 DNA is held: 36 bases, read in frame from base 1. The germline ends are 11 bases apart after V is trimmed by 4 bases and J by 5 bases. The germline V gene supplies CDR1 SQVTM and CDR2 ANQGSEA.